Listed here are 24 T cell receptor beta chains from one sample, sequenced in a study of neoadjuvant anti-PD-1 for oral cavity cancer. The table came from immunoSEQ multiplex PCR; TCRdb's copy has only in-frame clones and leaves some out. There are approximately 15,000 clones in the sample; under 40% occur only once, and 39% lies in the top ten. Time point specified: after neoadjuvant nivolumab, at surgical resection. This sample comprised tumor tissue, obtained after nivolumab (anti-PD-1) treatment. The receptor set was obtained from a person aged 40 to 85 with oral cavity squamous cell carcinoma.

The chain's CDR3 is CASSFGVAGGQETQYF. The CDR3 nucleotides are TGCGCCAGCAGCTTTGGGGTAGCGGGGGGCCAAGAGACCCAGTACTTC. This chain joins TRBV5-1 and TRBJ2-5; 10 positions agree with TRBD2. CDR1 is SGHRS, CDR2 YFSETQ, per germline. V was pared by 2 bases and J by 1 base, with 5 bases of the junction left unmatched. This CDR3 spans 16 amino acids.

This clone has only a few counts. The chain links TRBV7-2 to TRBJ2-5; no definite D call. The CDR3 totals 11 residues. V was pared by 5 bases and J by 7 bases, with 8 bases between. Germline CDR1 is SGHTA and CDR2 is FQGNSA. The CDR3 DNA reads TGTGCCAGCAGCACCCGAGTGACCCAGTACTTC. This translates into CASSTRVTQYF.

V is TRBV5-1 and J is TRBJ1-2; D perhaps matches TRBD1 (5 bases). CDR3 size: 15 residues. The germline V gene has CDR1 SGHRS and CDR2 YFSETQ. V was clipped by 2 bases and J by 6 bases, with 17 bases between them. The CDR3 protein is CASSFTGTGRNGYTF. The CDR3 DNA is TGCGCCAGCAGCTTCACCGGGACGGGAAGGAATGGCTACACCTTC.

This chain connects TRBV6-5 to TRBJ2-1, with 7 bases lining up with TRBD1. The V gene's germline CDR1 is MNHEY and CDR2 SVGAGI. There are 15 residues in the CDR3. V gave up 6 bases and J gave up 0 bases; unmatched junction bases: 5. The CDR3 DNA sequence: TGTGCCAGCAGCCCCAGGGGGAGCTCCTACAATGAGCAGTTCTTC. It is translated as CASSPRGSSYNEQFF.

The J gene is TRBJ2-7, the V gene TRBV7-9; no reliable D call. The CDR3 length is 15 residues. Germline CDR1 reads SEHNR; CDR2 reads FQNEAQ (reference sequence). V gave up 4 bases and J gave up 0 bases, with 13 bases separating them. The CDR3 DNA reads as TGTGCCAGCAGCTCGGGCCAGACGAGCTCCTACGAGCAGTACTTC. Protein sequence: CASSSGQTSSYEQYF. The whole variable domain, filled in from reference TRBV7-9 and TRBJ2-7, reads DTGVSQNPRHKITKRGQNVTFRCDPISEHNRLYWYRQTLGQGPEFLTYFQNEAQLEKSRLLSDRFSAERPKGSFSTLEIQRTEQGDSAMYLCASSSGQTSSYEQYFGPGTRLTVT.

The CDR3 DNA reads as TGTGCCAGCAGCTTATCGGCGGTGAGCCAGGGCCCCTACGAGCAGTACTTC. Translation gives CASSLSAVSQGPYEQYF. The genes are TRBV11-2 and TRBJ2-7, with D possibly being TRBD1 (5 bases). CDR1 is SGHAT, CDR2 FQNNGV, per germline. The CDR3 contains 17 residues. The ends were cut back, 2 bases at V and 2 bases at J, with 19 bases in the middle.

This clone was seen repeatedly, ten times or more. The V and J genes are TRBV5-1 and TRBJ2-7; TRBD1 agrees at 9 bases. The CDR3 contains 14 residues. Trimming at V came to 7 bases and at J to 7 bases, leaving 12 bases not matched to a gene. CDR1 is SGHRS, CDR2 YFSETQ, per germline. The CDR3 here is CASGRTGDSREQYF. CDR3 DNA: TGCGCCAGCGGAAGGACAGGGGATTCTCGGGAGCAGTACTTC.

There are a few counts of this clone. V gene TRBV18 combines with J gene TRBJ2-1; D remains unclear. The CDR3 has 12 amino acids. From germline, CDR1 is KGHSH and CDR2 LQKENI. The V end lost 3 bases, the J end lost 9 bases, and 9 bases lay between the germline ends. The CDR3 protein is CASSPTGREQFF. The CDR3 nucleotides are TGTGCCAGCTCACCCACCGGCCGTGAGCAGTTCTTC. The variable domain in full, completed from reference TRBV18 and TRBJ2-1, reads NAGVMQNPRHLVRRRGQEARLRCSPMKGHSHVYWYRQLPEEGLKFMVYLQKENIIDESGMPKERFSAEFPKEGPSILRIQQVVRGDSAAYFCASSPTGREQFFGPGTRLTVL.

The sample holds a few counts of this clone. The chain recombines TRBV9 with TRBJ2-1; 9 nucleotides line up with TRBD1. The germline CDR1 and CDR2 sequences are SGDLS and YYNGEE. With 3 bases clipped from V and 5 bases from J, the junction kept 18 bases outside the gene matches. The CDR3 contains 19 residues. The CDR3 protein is CASSASGTGISLLHNEQFF. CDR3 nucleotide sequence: TGTGCCAGCAGCGCCAGTGGGACAGGGATAAGTCTGTTACACAATGAGCAGTTCTTC.

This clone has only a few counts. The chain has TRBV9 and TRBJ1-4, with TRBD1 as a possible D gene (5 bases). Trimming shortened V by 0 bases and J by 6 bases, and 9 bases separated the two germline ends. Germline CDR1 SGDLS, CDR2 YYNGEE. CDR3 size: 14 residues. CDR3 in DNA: TGTGCCAGCAGCGTAGGCAGGGAGGATGAAAAACTGTTTTTT. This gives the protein CASSVGREDEKLFF.

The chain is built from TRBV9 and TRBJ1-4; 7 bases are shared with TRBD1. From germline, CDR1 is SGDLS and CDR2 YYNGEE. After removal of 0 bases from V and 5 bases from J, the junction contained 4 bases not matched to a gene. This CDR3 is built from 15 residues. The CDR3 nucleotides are TGTGCCAGCAGCGTAGTAGTCAGGGGGAATGAAAAACTGTTTTTT. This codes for CASSVVVRGNEKLFF.

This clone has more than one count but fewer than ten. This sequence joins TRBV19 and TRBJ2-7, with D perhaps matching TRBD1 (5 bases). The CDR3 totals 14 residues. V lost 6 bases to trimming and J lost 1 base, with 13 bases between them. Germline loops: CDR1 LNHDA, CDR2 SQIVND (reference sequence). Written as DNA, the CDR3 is TGTGCCAGTAGCTCTGTCCAGGGTTCCTACGAGCAGTACTTC. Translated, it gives CASSSVQGSYEQYF.

CDR3 amino acids: CASSPGKVTNEKLFF. CDR3 DNA: TGTGCCAGCAGCCCGGGGAAGGTAACTAATGAAAAACTGTTTTTT. The chain is built from TRBV9 and TRBJ1-4; D is uncertain. The CDR3 spans 15 residues. Germline lookup yields CDR1 SGDLS and CDR2 YYNGEE. V was trimmed by 4 bases and J by 1 base, leaving 11 bases between them.

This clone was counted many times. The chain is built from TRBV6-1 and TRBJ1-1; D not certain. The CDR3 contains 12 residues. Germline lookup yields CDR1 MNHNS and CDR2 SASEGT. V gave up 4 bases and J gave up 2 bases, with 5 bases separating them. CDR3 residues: CASSAANTEAFF. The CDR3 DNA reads TGTGCCAGCAGTGCCGCTAACACTGAAGCTTTCTTT.

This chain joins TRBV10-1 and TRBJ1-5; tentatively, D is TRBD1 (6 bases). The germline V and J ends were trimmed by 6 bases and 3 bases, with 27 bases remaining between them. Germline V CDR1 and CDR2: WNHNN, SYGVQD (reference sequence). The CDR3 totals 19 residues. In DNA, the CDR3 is TGCGCCAGCAGAAAACCGGGACAATGGCCTATCTACTACAATCAGCCCCAGCATTTT. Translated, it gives CASRKPGQWPIYYNQPQHF.

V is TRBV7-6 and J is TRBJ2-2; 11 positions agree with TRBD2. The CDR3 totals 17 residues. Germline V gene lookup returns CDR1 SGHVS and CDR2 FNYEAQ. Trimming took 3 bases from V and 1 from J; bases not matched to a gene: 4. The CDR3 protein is CASSLPSGGLNTGELFF. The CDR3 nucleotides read TGTGCCAGCAGCTTGCCTAGCGGGGGGTTGAACACCGGGGAGCTGTTTTTT. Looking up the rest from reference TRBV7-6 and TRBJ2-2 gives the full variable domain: GAGVSQSPRYKVTKRGQDVALRCDPISGHVSLYWYRQALGQGPEFLTYFNYEAQQDKSGLPNDRFSAERPEGSISTLTIQRTEQRDSAMYRCASSLPSGGLNTGELFFGEGSRLTVL.

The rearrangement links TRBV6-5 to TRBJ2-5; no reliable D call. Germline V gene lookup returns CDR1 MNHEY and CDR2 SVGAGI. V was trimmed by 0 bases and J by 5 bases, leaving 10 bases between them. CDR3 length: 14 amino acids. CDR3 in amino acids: CASSYSFLGETQYF. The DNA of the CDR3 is TGTGCCAGCAGTTACTCCTTTCTAGGGGAGACCCAGTACTTC.

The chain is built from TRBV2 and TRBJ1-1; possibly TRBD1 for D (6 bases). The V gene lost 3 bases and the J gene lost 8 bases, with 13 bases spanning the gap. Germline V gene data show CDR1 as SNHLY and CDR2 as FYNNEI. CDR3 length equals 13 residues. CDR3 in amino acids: CASSEGGPLEAFF. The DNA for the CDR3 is TGTGCCAGCAGTGAGGGGGGCCCCTTAGAAGCTTTCTTT. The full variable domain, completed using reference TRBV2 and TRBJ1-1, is EPEVTQTPSHQVTQMGQEVILRCVPISNHLYFYWYRQILGQKVEFLVSFYNNEISEKSEIFDDQFSVERPDGSNFTLKIRSTKLEDSAMYFCASSEGGPLEAFFGQGTRLTVV.

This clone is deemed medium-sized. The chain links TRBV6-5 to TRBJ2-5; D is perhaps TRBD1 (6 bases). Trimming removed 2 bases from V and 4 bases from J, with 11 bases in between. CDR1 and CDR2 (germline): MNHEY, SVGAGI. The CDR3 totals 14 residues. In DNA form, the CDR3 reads TGTGCCAGCAGTTACAGGGGGAGCCGAGAGACCCAGTACTTC. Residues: CASSYRGSRETQYF.

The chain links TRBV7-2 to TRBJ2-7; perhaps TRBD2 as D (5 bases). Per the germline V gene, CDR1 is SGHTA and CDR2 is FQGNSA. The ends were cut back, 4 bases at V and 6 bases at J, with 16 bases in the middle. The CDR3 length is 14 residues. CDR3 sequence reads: CASSSRSGDGEQYF. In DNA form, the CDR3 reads TGTGCCAGCAGCTCCCGTTCCGGGGATGGCGAGCAGTACTTC.

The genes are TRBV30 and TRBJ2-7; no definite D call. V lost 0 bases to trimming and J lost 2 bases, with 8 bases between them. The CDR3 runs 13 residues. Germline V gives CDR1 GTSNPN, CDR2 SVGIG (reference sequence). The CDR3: CAWSVRATYEQYF. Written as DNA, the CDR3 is TGTGCCTGGAGTGTACGGGCCACCTACGAGCAGTACTTC.

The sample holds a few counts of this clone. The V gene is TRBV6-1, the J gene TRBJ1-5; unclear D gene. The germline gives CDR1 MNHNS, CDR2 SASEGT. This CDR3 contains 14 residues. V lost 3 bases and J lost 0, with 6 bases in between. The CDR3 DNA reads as TGTGCCAGCAGTGACCAGGTTAGCAATCAGCCCCAGCATTTT. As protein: CASSDQVSNQPQHF.

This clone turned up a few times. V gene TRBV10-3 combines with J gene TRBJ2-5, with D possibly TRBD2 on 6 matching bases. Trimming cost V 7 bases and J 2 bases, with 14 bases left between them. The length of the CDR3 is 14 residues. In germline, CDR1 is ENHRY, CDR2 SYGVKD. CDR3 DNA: TGTGCCATCAAGCCCGGGGGATCTCAAGAGACCCAGTACTTC. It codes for CAIKPGGSQETQYF.

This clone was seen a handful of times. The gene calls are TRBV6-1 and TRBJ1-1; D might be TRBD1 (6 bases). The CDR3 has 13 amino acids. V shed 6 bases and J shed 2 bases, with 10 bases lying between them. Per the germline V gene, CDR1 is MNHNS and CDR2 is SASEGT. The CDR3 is CASREQGNTEAFF. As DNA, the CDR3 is TGTGCCAGCAGGGAACAGGGCAACACTGAAGCTTTCTTT.